A selection of T cell receptor beta chains follows, all from one sample in a study of blood T cell repertoires in COVID-19. Clones were sequenced by immunoSEQ multiplex PCR, and TCRdb holds only the in-frame ones, with some missing. The repertoire holds some 130,000 clones, around nine tenths seen once, with 11% in the top ten. Source material: peripheral blood. The receptors stem from a woman in her 70s with COVID-19, enrolled during active disease. CDR3s include the opening cysteine and the closing phenylalanine or tryptophan.

CDR3 protein	J gene	V gene
CASSEAPLRGGLNGYTF	TRBJ1-2	TRBV2
CANSGTSGYEQYF	TRBJ2-7	TRBV10-3
CATSDLLPSGGGVRETQYF	TRBJ2-5	TRBV24-1
CASSISGTGYVGYEQYF	TRBJ2-7	TRBV19
CASSLAETDYNSPLHF	TRBJ1-6	TRBV7-9
CASSLDGLGLDNEQFF	TRBJ2-1	TRBV5-4
CASTQGRGSYEQYF	TRBJ2-7	TRBV14
CASSLGLASDTQYF	TRBJ2-3	TRBV5-1
CASSGTPTNYGYTF	TRBJ1-2	TRBV28
CASSSWTGNTIYF	TRBJ1-3	TRBV19
CASSRAATFF	TRBJ2-1	TRBV28
CASSFRGDQPQHF	TRBJ1-5	TRBV5-1
CASSPGPRRGDTQYF	TRBJ2-3	TRBV18
CASRDLDSPLHF	TRBJ1-6	TRBV28
CASSFYRGGSPLHF	TRBJ1-6	TRBV11-2
CASERGGGYEQYF	TRBJ2-7	TRBV6-5
CASSPSGQETQYF	TRBJ2-5	TRBV18
CASARGRAETQYF	TRBJ2-5	TRBV11-2
CSASGPPSNTEAFF	TRBJ1-1	TRBV20-1